Presented here are 25 T cell receptor beta chains from one specimen sequenced in a study of CD8 T cells in ankylosing spondylitis. TCRdb fed the 5' RACE reads into MiXCR, producing one record per CDR3 protein. The sample consists of about 130,000 distinct CDR3 sequences, approximately 6.8% of them appearing once. The sample was blood, either unsorted or a sorted T cell fraction (not recorded which). All receptors come from a male donor with ankylosing spondylitis or in good health (not recorded which).

This clonotype was observed at least ten times. This chain connects TRBV5-1 to TRBJ1-2; D perhaps matches TRBD1 (5 bases). This CDR3 region has 15 residues. The ends were cut back, 2 bases at V and 0 bases at J, with 11 bases in the middle. Germline values: CDR1 SGHRS, CDR2 YFSETQ. The CDR3 nucleotides read TGCGCCAGCAGCTTAGGCCTCAGGGCTAACTATGGCTACACCTTC. Amino acids: CASSLGLRANYGYTF.

This clonotype was counted many times. The gene calls are TRBV5-1 and TRBJ2-7, with 10 bases matching TRBD2. Germline loops: CDR1 SGHRS, CDR2 YFSETQ. The V gene end was trimmed by 3 bases and the J gene end by 0 bases; junction bases not matched to a gene: 9. The CDR3 contains 17 residues. In DNA, the CDR3 is TGCGCCAGCAGCTGGATCTCCGGGACTAGCGACTCCTACGAGCAGTACTTC. Protein: CASSWISGTSDSYEQYF.

This clonotype was seen a handful of times. The genes are TRBV27 and TRBJ1-1; unclear D gene. This CDR3 region has 13 residues. Germline CDR1 and CDR2: MNHEY and SMNVEV (reference sequence). The V end lost 4 bases, the J end lost 1 base, and 7 bases lay between the germline ends. CDR3 amino acids: CASSYQPNTEAFF. CDR3 sequence (DNA): TGTGCCAGCAGTTACCAGCCGAACACTGAAGCTTTCTTT.

This clonotype was seen many times. The chain couples TRBV5-1 to TRBJ2-2, with unresolved D. CDR1 is SGHRS and CDR2 is YFSETQ in the germline V gene. The CDR3 has 15 amino acids. V dropped 1 base and J dropped 5 bases, with 12 bases sitting between them. DNA of the CDR3: TGCGCCAGCAGCTTGCCGCCAGAATTAACCGGGGAGCTGTTTTTT. This encodes CASSLPPELTGELFF. The full variable domain, in which reference TRBV5-1 and TRBJ2-2 provide the parts outside the CDR3, is KAGVTQTPRYLIKTRGQQVTLSCSPISGHRSVSWYQQTPGQGLQFLFEYFSETQRNKGNFPGRFSGRQFSNSRSEMNVSTLELGDSALYLCASSLPPELTGELFFGEGSRLTVL.

This clonotype appeared many times. The chain recombines TRBV5-6 with TRBJ1-1; D is unclear. The CDR3 consists of 14 residues. Trimming stripped 0 bases from V and 6 bases from J, with 12 bases between. Looked up from germline, CDR1 is SGHDT and CDR2 is YYEEEE. In nucleotides, the CDR3 is TGTGCCAGCAGCTTGGGCGCCGCCGGGCCTGAAGCTTTCTTT. Protein sequence: CASSLGAAGPEAFF.

There are many counts of this clonotype. V gene TRBV12-3 or TRBV12-4 combines with J gene TRBJ2-7; D is possibly TRBD1 or TRBD2 (5 bases each). V was clipped by 6 bases and J by 4 bases, with 10 bases between them. This CDR3 has 12 amino acids. CDR3 protein: CASRRGDYEQYF. In nucleotides, the CDR3 is TGTGCCAGCAGGAGGGGCGATTACGAGCAGTACTTC.

This clonotype was seen repeatedly, ten times or more. The gene calls are TRBV5-1 and TRBJ1-1; 7 bases fit TRBD1. The CDR3 length is 14 residues. Germline V gives CDR1 SGHRS, CDR2 YFSETQ. V lost 2 bases, J lost 1 base, and 2 bases stayed unmatched. CDR3 residues: CASSLRTGNTEAFF. As DNA, the CDR3 is TGCGCCAGCAGCTTACGGACAGGGAACACTGAAGCTTTCTTT. The full variable domain, in which reference TRBV5-1 and TRBJ1-1 provide the parts outside the CDR3, is KAGVTQTPRYLIKTRGQQVTLSCSPISGHRSVSWYQQTPGQGLQFLFEYFSETQRNKGNFPGRFSGRQFSNSRSEMNVSTLELGDSALYLCASSLRTGNTEAFFGQGTRLTVV.

At least ten counts were recorded for this clonotype. V gene TRBV18 combines with J gene TRBJ2-2, with D possibly matching TRBD1 (5 bases). V lost 0 bases, J lost 3 bases, and 8 bases lay in between. This CDR3 is built from 15 residues. Germline V gene lookup returns CDR1 KGHSH and CDR2 LQKENI. CDR3 sequence (DNA): TGTGCCAGCTCACCACCATGGGGCGACACCGGGGAGCTGTTTTTT. Its protein product is CASSPPWGDTGELFF. Drawing the rest from reference TRBV18 and TRBJ2-2, the complete variable domain is NAGVMQNPRHLVRRRGQEARLRCSPMKGHSHVYWYRQLPEEGLKFMVYLQKENIIDESGMPKERFSAEFPKEGPSILRIQQVVRGDSAAYFCASSPPWGDTGELFFGEGSRLTVL.

This clonotype has ten or more counts. The chain couples TRBV12-3 or TRBV12-4 to TRBJ1-1; a possible D gene is TRBD1 (5 bases). CDR3 length: 15 residues. Trimming removed 2 bases at V and 3 bases at J, with 13 bases between. The CDR3: CASSLFPGGDTEAFF. The CDR3 DNA follows: TGTGCCAGCAGTTTATTCCCTGGAGGGGACACTGAAGCTTTCTTT.

This clonotype was counted ten times or more. The rearrangement joins TRBV6-6 to TRBJ1-2; 8 positions match TRBD1. The V gene's germline CDR1 is MNHNY and CDR2 SVGAGI (reference sequence). Trimming at V came to 6 bases and at J to 8 bases, leaving 5 bases not matched to a gene. CDR3 length equals 12 residues. In nucleotides, the CDR3 is TGTGCCAGCAGGTGGACAGGGAGCGGCTACACCTTC. As protein: CASRWTGSGYTF.

Ten or more counts support this clonotype. The V gene is TRBV10-3, the J gene TRBJ2-1, with TRBD2 matching over 15 bases. This CDR3 region has 17 residues. Trimming removed 0 bases from V and 7 bases from J; junction bases left unmatched: 4. CDR1 is ENHRY, CDR2 SYGVKD, per germline. Here the CDR3 reads CAISESGLAGGRNEQFF. The CDR3 nucleotides read TGTGCCATCAGTGAGTCGGGACTAGCGGGGGGACGGAATGAGCAGTTCTTC.

In this sample, this clonotype turned up many times. This chain joins TRBV15 and TRBJ1-5, with D perhaps TRBD1 (5 bases). The CDR3 extends over 14 amino acids. Trimming pared 1 base from V and 6 bases from J, leaving 10 bases between. In germline, CDR1 is LNHNV, CDR2 YYDKDF (reference sequence). CDR3 protein: CATSRVQVGQPQHF. The CDR3 nucleotides are TGTGCCACCAGCAGAGTACAGGTGGGTCAGCCCCAGCATTTT.

This clonotype showed up many times. V is TRBV6-6 and J is TRBJ2-7; D possibly corresponds to TRBD2 (5 bases). With 8 bases removed from V and 6 bases from J, the gap between germline ends came to 14 bases. The CDR3 contains 12 residues. The germline V gene encodes CDR1 MNHNY and CDR2 SVGAGI (reference sequence). The CDR3 reads CASSAGSLEQYF. The CDR3 DNA follows: TGTGCCAGCTCGGCGGGTTCGCTCGAGCAGTACTTC.

The chain couples TRBV19 to TRBJ2-2; D not certain. The CDR3 totals 13 residues. Germline loops: CDR1 LNHDA, CDR2 SQIVND (reference sequence). Trimming took off 3 bases at V and 6 bases at J, with 8 bases between the two ends. The CDR3 loop is CASSIGIPGELFF. The CDR3 bases are TGTGCCAGTAGTATTGGTATACCCGGGGAGCTGTTTTTT.

This clonotype occurred many times. V gene TRBV10-3 combines with J gene TRBJ2-7; weak D call: TRBD2 (5 bases). Germline V gene sequence: CDR1 ENHRY, CDR2 SYGVKD. The V end lost 4 bases, the J end lost 5 bases, and 15 bases lay between the germline ends. This CDR3 region has 14 residues. The DNA of the CDR3 is TGTGCCATCAGTGGGCTTACTAGACCTGACGAGCAGTACTTC. It specifies CAISGLTRPDEQYF.

CDR3 region: CASSSRGKETQYF. CDR3 in DNA: TGTGCCAGCAGCTCCCGGGGGAAAGAGACCCAGTACTTC. The V gene is TRBV12-3 or TRBV12-4, the J gene TRBJ2-5; perhaps TRBD2 as D (6 bases). CDR3 length equals 13 residues. The V gene lost 6 bases and the J gene lost 3 bases, with 11 bases spanning the gap.

This clonotype showed up many times. The V call is TRBV20-1, the J call TRBJ2-3; D unresolved. The CDR3 extends over 10 amino acids. With 6 bases removed from V and 4 bases from J, the gap between germline ends came to 5 bases. Germline CDR1 is DFQATT and CDR2 is SNEGSKA (reference sequence). As DNA, the CDR3 is TGCAGTGCAGGCTCAGATACGCAGTATTTT. It yields the protein CSAGSDTQYF.

This clonotype was detected many times. The V and J genes are TRBV7-2 and TRBJ2-7, with TRBD2 identical over 9 bases. CDR1 is SGHTA and CDR2 is FQGNSA in the germline V gene. The CDR3 is 15 residues long. The ends lost 4 bases at V and 2 bases at J; junction bases unmatched: 6. CDR3 amino acids: CASSWETSGTYEQYF. The CDR3 nucleotides are TGTGCCAGCAGCTGGGAGACTAGCGGAACCTACGAGCAGTACTTC.

This clonotype occurred many times. The chain couples TRBV20-1 to TRBJ1-2; D remains unclear. Germline V lookup: CDR1 DFQATT, CDR2 SNEGSKA (reference sequence). The CDR3 runs to 10 residues. V lost 5 bases and J lost 10, with 11 bases in between. The CDR3 protein is CSARWEAYTF. The CDR3 nucleotides are TGCAGTGCTCGATGGGAGGCCTACACCTTC.

This clonotype was seen at least ten times. This chain joins TRBV7-2 and TRBJ2-3; unclear D gene. This CDR3 comprises 13 residues. Trimming stripped 3 bases from V and 1 base from J, with 5 bases between. Germline V gives CDR1 SGHTA, CDR2 FQGNSA. CDR3 nucleotide sequence: TGTGCCAGCAGCTTTTCGGGCACAGATACGCAGTATTTT. It is translated as CASSFSGTDTQYF.

The table lists this clonotype with many counts. The chain carries TRBV20-1 and TRBJ2-1; weak D call: TRBD2 (6 bases). The CDR3 sequence is 14 residues long. V shed 2 bases and J shed 0 bases, with 8 bases lying between them. Looked up from germline, CDR1 is DFQATT and CDR2 is SNEGSKA (reference sequence). The CDR3 bases are TGCAGTGCTAGACTAGCGAGCTCCTACAATGAGCAGTTCTTC. Translated, it gives CSARLASSYNEQFF.

At least ten counts were recorded for this clonotype. This chain uses TRBV7-2 with TRBJ2-5; 10 nucleotides align to TRBD1. J was trimmed by 3 bases and V by 5 bases; bases with no gene match: 6. The length of the CDR3 is 15 residues. From germline, CDR1 is SGHTA and CDR2 FQGNSA. The CDR3 DNA follows: TGTGCCAGCAGCGGACACGGGACAGGGGAAGAGACCCAGTACTTC. Translation: CASSGHGTGEETQYF.

The V gene is TRBV7-6, the J gene TRBJ2-7; 11 bases map to TRBD2. V gave up 6 bases and J gave up 5 bases; unmatched junction bases: 6. This CDR3 comprises 14 residues. Germline assignment: CDR1 SGHVS and CDR2 FNYEAQ. The CDR3 region has the DNA TGTGCCAGCAGTCTAGCGGGAGGCGGTGACGAGCAGTACTTC. This encodes CASSLAGGGDEQYF.

There are many counts of this clonotype. The rearrangement uses TRBV20-1 and TRBJ2-7; TRBD2 aligns across 8 bases. Germline values: CDR1 DFQATT, CDR2 SNEGSKA (reference sequence). J gave up 3 bases and V 6 bases, and 13 bases lay outside the gene matches. This CDR3 region has 15 residues. In DNA, the CDR3 is TGCAGTGCATCAATCCCGGGACTAGACTTCTACGAGCAGTACTTC. Translated, it gives CSASIPGLDFYEQYF.

This clonotype was recorded many times. This chain joins TRBV5-1 and TRBJ2-5; 8 bases fit TRBD1. CDR3 length: 17 residues. In germline, CDR1 is SGHRS, CDR2 YFSETQ. V shed 1 base, J shed 2 bases, and the junction held 10 bases outside the gene matches. The CDR3 here is CASSLSISGQGQETQYF. The CDR3 DNA is TGCGCCAGCAGCTTGAGTATTTCTGGACAGGGTCAAGAGACCCAGTACTTC.